A selection of T cell receptor beta chains follows, all from one sample in a study of T-cell memory formation after mild COVID-19. TCRdb called the 5' RACE reads again in MiXCR, with one record for every CDR3 protein. The data show approximately 290,000 distinct CDR3 sequences, around 15% seen once. Sequenced: PBMCs or a T cell subset sorted from them (not recorded which). Receptor source: a man younger than 35 who had mild COVID-19 (a few samples of this study predate the infection). Cell type and time point are not known. CDR3s include the opening cysteine and the closing phenylalanine or tryptophan. D genes are given only for firm matches. Part of the rows lack a size; the others show once, few, many or a class for expanded clones.

J gene: TRBJ2-4; D gene: TRBD2; V gene: TRBV6-5; clone size: NA; CDR3 protein: CASSYSAGAANIQYF; CDR3 DNA: TGTGCCAGCAGTTACTCAGCGGGGGCCGCTAACATTCAGTACTTC
J gene: TRBJ2-1; D gene: NA; V gene: TRBV5-6; clone size: NA; CDR3 protein: CASSLAWGSDEQFF; CDR3 DNA: TGTGCCAGCAGCTTGGCCTGGGGATCCGATGAGCAGTTCTTC
J gene: TRBJ2-1; D gene: NA; V gene: TRBV12-3/TRBV12-4; clone size: NA; CDR3 protein: CASSFVLARVDEQFF; CDR3 DNA: TGTGCCAGCAGTTTCGTGCTAGCCAGGGTCGATGAGCAGTTCTTC
J gene: TRBJ2-5; D gene: TRBD1; V gene: TRBV5-1; clone size: NA; CDR3 protein: CASSFLHGTGGQETQYF; CDR3 DNA: TGCGCCAGCAGCTTTCTCCATGGGACAGGGGGCCAGGAGACCCAGTACTTC
J gene: TRBJ1-3; D gene: NA; V gene: TRBV12-3/TRBV12-4; clone size: few; CDR3 protein: CASSPYWSSGNTIYF; CDR3 DNA: TGTGCCAGCAGCCCCTATTGGAGCTCTGGAAACACCATATATTTT
J gene: TRBJ2-3; D gene: NA; V gene: TRBV12-3/TRBV12-4; clone size: NA; CDR3 protein: CASQGNTDTQYF; CDR3 DNA: TGTGCCAGTCAAGGGAACACAGATACGCAGTATTTT
J gene: TRBJ2-3; D gene: NA; V gene: TRBV7-9; clone size: few; CDR3 protein: CAGEDNDTQYF; CDR3 DNA: TGTGCCGGGGAGGACAATGATACGCAGTATTTT
J gene: TRBJ2-5; D gene: TRBD2; V gene: TRBV28; clone size: NA; CDR3 protein: CASLSAGGPEETQYF; CDR3 DNA: TGTGCCAGCCTCTCAGCGGGGGGGCCGGAGGAGACCCAGTACTTC
J gene: TRBJ2-7; D gene: NA; V gene: TRBV5-5; clone size: NA; CDR3 protein: CASSLGGTYEQYF; CDR3 DNA: TGTGCCAGCAGCTTGGGCGGAACCTACGAGCAGTACTTC
J gene: TRBJ1-1; D gene: NA; V gene: TRBV5-4; clone size: few; CDR3 protein: CASSLRVPGTEAFF; CDR3 DNA: TGTGCCAGCAGCTTGCGGGTCCCTGGGACTGAAGCTTTCTTT